Each of the 18 T cell receptor beta chains below was sequenced from the same sample in a study of blood T cell repertoires in COVID-19. The assay was immunoSEQ multiplex PCR, and TCRdb's table has in-frame clones only and misses some. The table lists 35,000 to 50,000 clones, roughly 92% of them singletons. Sample: peripheral blood. The origin of the receptors is a man aged 50 to 60 with active COVID-19.

The chain couples TRBV28 to TRBJ1-1; possibly TRBD1 for D (5 bases). The V end was cut by 8 bases, the J end by 0 bases, with 16 bases between. Germline V gene lookup returns CDR1 MDHEN and CDR2 SYDVKM. CDR3 length equals 15 residues. This chain's CDR3 is CASDTRRGLNTEAFF. The CDR3 DNA follows: TGTGCCAGCGACACCAGGAGGGGTTTGAACACTGAAGCTTTCTTT.

The CDR3 DNA reads as TGTGCCAGCAGCTCCACCGGGTCCACCTACAATGAGCAGTTCTTC. It specifies CASSSTGSTYNEQFF. The chain couples TRBV7-3 to TRBJ2-1, with no clear D. The V gene's germline CDR1 is SGHTA and CDR2 FQGTGA. Deletions cut 4 bases from V and 2 bases from J, with 12 bases between. The CDR3 consists of 15 residues.

V and J are TRBV29-1 and TRBJ2-1; maybe TRBD1 (5 bases). Between the trimmed V and J ends, which lost 3 bases and 8 bases, there was a span of 14 bases. The CDR3 is made up of 13 amino acids. Germline CDR1 SQVTM, CDR2 ANQGSEA. The DNA of the CDR3 is TGCAGCGTTGAGCGGCAGGGTGGAGATGAGCAGTTCTTC. Its translation: CSVERQGGDEQFF.

The rearrangement uses TRBV10-3 and TRBJ1-2; D is perhaps TRBD1 (5 bases). CDR1 is ENHRY, CDR2 SYGVKD, per germline. V lost 5 bases and J lost 4, with 14 bases in between. The CDR3 spans 14 residues. The CDR3 DNA sequence: TGTGCCATCAGTTCTCAGGGCTTCGGCTATGGCTACACCTTC. This translates into CAISSQGFGYGYTF.

This clone was counted once. V and J are TRBV2 and TRBJ1-6, with D hard to call. Trimming left V 4 bases short and J 9 bases short, with 16 bases between. Looked up from germline, CDR1 is SNHLY and CDR2 is FYNNEI. The CDR3 has 15 residues. CDR3 coding DNA: TGTGCCAGCAGTGGGTGGCGGGGAGAGGGTTCACCCCTCCACTTT. Its protein product is CASSGWRGEGSPLHF. Filled out from reference TRBV2 and TRBJ1-6, the complete variable domain reads EPEVTQTPSHQVTQMGQEVILRCVPISNHLYFYWYRQILGQKVEFLVSFYNNEISEKSEIFDDQFSVERPDGSNFTLKIRSTKLEDSAMYFCASSGWRGEGSPLHFGNGTRLTVT.

This clone was seen more than once but under ten times. The chain carries TRBV28 and TRBJ1-2; 8 bases are shared with TRBD1. The CDR3 is made up of 14 amino acids. V lost 6 bases and J lost 6; bases outside the gene matches: 9. From germline, CDR1 is MDHEN and CDR2 SYDVKM. In nucleotides, the CDR3 is TGTGCCAGCAGCAGACTCGGGACAGGAGATGGCTACACCTTC. Translation gives CASSRLGTGDGYTF.

In this sample, this clone turned up once. The chain combines TRBV6-6 with TRBJ1-6; tentative D call: TRBD1 (6 bases). From germline, CDR1 is MNHNY and CDR2 SVGAGI (reference sequence). Trimming took 7 bases from V and 10 from J, leaving 14 bases between them. The length of the CDR3 is 13 residues. This CDR3 reads CASNDRFGSPLHF. The CDR3 DNA is TGTGCCAGCAACGACAGGTTTGGATCACCCCTCCACTTT.

The chain combines TRBV5-5 with TRBJ2-1; 12 bases are a match to TRBD1. Trimming took 6 bases from V and 10 from J; bases not matched to a gene: 11. The CDR3 is 15 residues long. Germline V CDR1 and CDR2: SGHKS, YYEKEE (reference sequence). This CDR3 is CASTSSGTGGGEQFF. CDR3 sequence (DNA): TGTGCCAGCACCTCTTCCGGGACAGGGGGCGGGGAGCAGTTCTTC.

The J gene is TRBJ2-3, the V gene TRBV5-6; 9 nucleotides agree with TRBD1. The CDR3 has 17 residues. Germline-derived CDR1 and CDR2 are SGHDT and YYEEEE. After removal of 0 bases from V and 3 bases from J, the junction contained 8 bases not matched to a gene. The CDR3 protein is CASSLAGQGLWTDTQYF. In nucleotides, the CDR3 is TGTGCCAGCAGCTTGGCGGGACAGGGCTTATGGACAGATACGCAGTATTTT.

This chain connects TRBV7-9 to TRBJ1-1; D not certain. V was trimmed by 7 bases and J by 1 base, leaving 16 bases between them. The CDR3 length is 15 residues. CDR1 and CDR2 from the germline V gene are SEHNR and FQNEAQ (reference sequence). For the CDR3, the DNA is TGTGCCAGCATCCCGGGTCGGGATACGAACACTGAAGCTTTCTTT. Its translation: CASIPGRDTNTEAFF.

This clone turned up a few times. The chain has TRBV2 and TRBJ1-3; 8 nucleotides agree with TRBD1. The ends lost 5 bases at V and 0 bases at J; junction bases unmatched: 6. This CDR3 region has 16 residues. Germline V lookup: CDR1 SNHLY, CDR2 FYNNEI. The CDR3 DNA sequence: TGTGCCAGCAGTCAGGACAGGGAGGCCTCTGGAAACACCATATATTTT. Protein sequence: CASSQDREASGNTIYF.

This clone was observed once. The chain has TRBV6-1 and TRBJ1-6; D may be TRBD1 (6 bases). The V end lost 2 bases, the J end lost 0 bases, and 17 bases lay between the germline ends. Looked up from germline, CDR1 is MNHNS and CDR2 is SASEGT. This CDR3 spans 19 amino acids. The chain's CDR3 is CASSELTGALSSYNSPLHF. The CDR3 DNA sequence: TGTGCCAGCAGTGAACTGACAGGCGCACTGAGCTCCTATAATTCACCCCTCCACTTT.

This rearrangement joins TRBV25-1 to TRBJ2-5, with 10 nucleotides matching TRBD1. With V trimmed by 0 bases and J by 3 bases, 10 bases remained unmatched. This CDR3 contains 18 residues. Germline CDR1 reads MGHDK; CDR2 reads SYGVNS. The CDR3 bases are TGTGCCAGCAGTGAATATAACGTTTACGGGACAGGGGAAGAGACCCAGTACTTC. Protein product: CASSEYNVYGTGEETQYF. The full variable domain, in which reference TRBV25-1 and TRBJ2-5 provide the parts outside the CDR3, is EADIYQTPRYLVIGTGKKITLECSQTMGHDKMYWYQQDPGMELHLIHYSYGVNSTEKGDLSSESTVSRIRTEHFPLTLESARPSHTSQYLCASSEYNVYGTGEETQYFGPGTRLLVL.

J is TRBJ2-2 and V is TRBV10-3, with D tentatively TRBD2 (6 bases). This CDR3 comprises 15 residues. Trimming removed 8 bases from V and 7 bases from J, with 20 bases in between. Germline V gene sequence: CDR1 ENHRY, CDR2 SYGVKD. CDR3 nucleotide sequence: TGTGCCATCCGCGGGGACTCCCAGAGTTTCGGGGAGCTGTTTTTT. Its protein product is CAIRGDSQSFGELFF.

This clone was picked up one time. The J gene is TRBJ2-2, the V gene TRBV2, with D perhaps matching TRBD1 (6 bases). CDR1 is SNHLY, CDR2 FYNNEI, per germline. Trimming took off 0 bases at V and 3 bases at J, with 8 bases between the two ends. This CDR3 has 15 residues. CDR3 nucleotides: TGTGCCAGCAGTGAAGCGGGGGCCTACACCGGGGAGCTGTTTTTT. It specifies CASSEAGAYTGELFF.

The CDR3 DNA reads as TGTGCCAGCAGGACAACAGGGGGCGCGGGGAATGAGCAGTTCTTC. This encodes CASRTTGGAGNEQFF. This chain uses TRBV6-5 with TRBJ2-1; 9 nucleotides line up with TRBD1. This CDR3 spans 15 amino acids. The germline V gene encodes CDR1 MNHEY and CDR2 SVGAGI. The trim removed 6 bases at V and 7 bases at J, leaving 10 bases unmatched.

This sequence joins TRBV7-9 and TRBJ1-1, with D unresolved. CDR1 SEHNR and CDR2 FQNEAQ come from the germline V gene (reference sequence). CDR3 length equals 13 residues. Trimming took off 5 bases at V and 5 bases at J, with 12 bases between the two ends. The DNA of the CDR3 is TGTGCCAGCAGCCCCCGCCTGAGAACTGAAGCTTTCTTT. Protein sequence: CASSPRLRTEAFF.

The chain employs TRBV18 and TRBJ1-1; D gene uncertain. The CDR3 is 17 residues long. Germline CDR1 KGHSH, CDR2 LQKENI. V was cut by 2 bases and J by 5 bases, with 21 bases left in between. The CDR3 loop reads CASSPTTFRAGGTEAFF. In DNA form, the CDR3 reads TGTGCCAGCTCACCAACAACTTTTCGCGCGGGTGGGACTGAAGCTTTCTTT.